This TCR beta chain was observed in a study of T cells in localized non-small cell lung cancer. Per the germline V gene, CDR1 is MNHNY and CDR2 is SVGAGI (reference sequence). The CDR3 covers 14 residues. The V and J ends lost 4 bases and 3 bases respectively, with 9 bases between them. Study results and caveats: It was uninvolved adjacent lung that showed the highest T cell clonality, exceeding tumor. Sequencing covered just one tumor region, so heterogeneity cannot be ruled out.

Assay used: immunoSEQ multiplex PCR; TCRdb lists only in-frame clones, some missing. Found here are 20,000 to 30,000 clones, roughly 84% of them singletons; the top ten hold roughly 5%. This clone was seen once. Antigen specificity is unknown. The sequenced sample was PBMCs, obtained before any cancer treatment. The chain has TRBV6-6 and TRBJ1-4; TRBD1 might be the D (5 bases). The source of this sequence is a man between 40 and 70 years old with stage II lung adenocarcinoma. DNA of the CDR3: TGTGCCAGCAGTTTCGGGGGATCTAATGAAAAACTGTTTTTT. Its protein product is CASSFGGSNEKLFF.